The clone carrying this T cell receptor (beta chain) was picked up a small number of times. Its antigen remains unidentified. The sample belongs to a study of T-cell memory formation after mild COVID-19. The study's findings and limits: Clones that shrank (day 15 to 85) were balanced CD4/CD8, whereas later expanders leaned CD4+. Researchers found some responding clones in pre-infection memory, a sign that cross-reactive memory joined.

TCRdb re-called the 5' RACE reads with MiXCR, one entry per CDR3 protein. The profile covers 450,000 to 650,000 distinct CDR3 sequences, with roughly 22% appearing a single time and around an eighth taken by the ten largest. The sequence derives from an adult woman who had mild COVID-19 (a few samples of this study predate the infection). Cell type and time point are not known. Sample: PBMCs or a T cell subset sorted from them (not recorded which).

CDR3 coding DNA: TGCGCCAGCAGCTTGGTCCCCGAAACCAATGAGCAGTTCTTC. It translates to CASSLVPETNEQFF. The chain carries TRBV5-1 and TRBJ2-1; D call uncertain. CDR3 length equals 14 residues. Trimming shortened V by 0 bases and J by 6 bases, and 10 bases separated the two germline ends. Germline assignment: CDR1 SGHRS and CDR2 YFSETQ.